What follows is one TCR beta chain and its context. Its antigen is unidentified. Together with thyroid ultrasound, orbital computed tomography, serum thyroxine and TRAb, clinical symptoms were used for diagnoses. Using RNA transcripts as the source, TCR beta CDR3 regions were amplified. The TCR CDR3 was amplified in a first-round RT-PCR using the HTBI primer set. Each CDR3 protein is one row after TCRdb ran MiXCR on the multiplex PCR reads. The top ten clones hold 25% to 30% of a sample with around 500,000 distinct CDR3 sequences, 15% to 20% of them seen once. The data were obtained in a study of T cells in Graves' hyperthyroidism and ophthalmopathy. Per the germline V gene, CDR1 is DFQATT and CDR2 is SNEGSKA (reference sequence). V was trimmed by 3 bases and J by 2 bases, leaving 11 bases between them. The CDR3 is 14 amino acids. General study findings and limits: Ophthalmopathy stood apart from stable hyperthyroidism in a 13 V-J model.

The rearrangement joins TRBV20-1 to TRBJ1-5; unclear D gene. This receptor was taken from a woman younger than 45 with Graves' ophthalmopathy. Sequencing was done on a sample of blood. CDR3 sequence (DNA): TGCAGTGCTAGGGGCAGTGGGCGCAATCAGCCCCAGCATTTT. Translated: CSARGSGRNQPQHF.